This note documents a single TCR beta chain sequence. Its target is unknown. The data stem from a study of cytomegalovirus exposure and HLA in healthy donors. Overall study context: For the approximately 400 genotyped donors, roughly 80% fell within the Caucasian-associated ancestry cluster. Study conclusions and caveats: Equally common other TCR beta chains were less clonally expanded than HLA-associated ones, a later analysis found.

Nominally healthy donors were sampled, though unrecorded immune exposures were likely. Germline V CDR1 and CDR2: MNHNS, SASEGT. The CDR3 covers 13 residues. V lost 8 bases to trimming and J lost 7 bases; unmatched junction nucleotides: 10. Researchers ran the PCR with 60 Vbeta and 13 Jbeta primers. As processed by the authors: Later work found approximately 80 million unique TCR beta chains, with around 10 million shared. Sequencing used immunoSEQ multiplex PCR; TCRdb keeps in-frame clones, though not all of them. Clone size and V and J calls were adopted from that table, with D and trimming inferred from the DNA. This table holds fewer than 200,000 clones, roughly 67% found once.

Source material: PBMCs. This TCR derives from a woman aged 18-29 years in good health and CMV-seropositive. This chain connects TRBV6-1 to TRBJ1-2, with 7 nucleotides matching TRBD1. CDR3 DNA sequence: TGTGCCAGCGTCCTAGACAGGGTTGGTGGCTACACCTTC. Translating gives CASVLDRVGGYTF.